The entry that follows covers one T cell receptor (beta chain) sequence. The source of the sample is a study of blood T cell repertoires in COVID-19. Study as a whole: The samples span acute and convalescent COVID-19 from the United States, Italy and Spain. The cDNA or gDNA used as material had been derived from T cells, B-cell-depleted T cells, or PBMCs.

In the authors' workflow: Scientists estimated how many nucleated cells there were by amplifying reference gene primers. The assay was immunoSEQ multiplex PCR, and TCRdb's table has in-frame clones only and misses some. The DNA gave D and trimming, while V, J and clone size come from that table. The sample records approximately 74,000 clones, around 88% being singletons. J gave up 3 bases and V 5 bases, and 8 bases lay outside the gene matches. CDR1 and CDR2 from the germline V gene are SGHAT and FQDESV (reference sequence). The CDR3 is 15 residues long. The TCR comes from a woman at least 80 years old with active or convalescent COVID-19. The V and J genes are TRBV11-1 and TRBJ2-7; 9 bases align to TRBD1. The sequencing sample was made of peripheral blood. The CDR3 reads CASSPLGQGGYEQYF. CDR3 in DNA: TGTGCCAGCAGCCCCCTGGGACAGGGAGGCTACGAGCAGTACTTC.